These 23 T cell receptor beta chains originate from one sample sequenced in a study of graft-versus-host responses after intestinal transplantation. For these receptors, no antigen is known. Data came from immunoSEQ multiplex PCR; TCRdb stores just in-frame clones and leaves some out. The sample shows under 150,000 clones, roughly 91% of them seen only once. The sequencing used unstimulated CD4+ T cells sorted from spleen or lymph node cells, collected before intestinal transplant. These receptors all stem from a human donor who received an intestinal transplant.

The V and J genes are TRBV2 and TRBJ1-5, with TRBD1 as a possible D gene (5 bases). Germline V gives CDR1 SNHLY, CDR2 FYNNEI. Trimming pared 8 bases from V and 0 bases from J, leaving 14 bases between. This CDR3 is 15 amino acids long. The CDR3 region is CASALGGNSNQPQHF. In nucleotides, the CDR3 is TGTGCCAGCGCGTTGGGGGGGAATAGCAATCAGCCCCAGCATTTT.

The chain has TRBV4-2 and TRBJ2-7, with D hard to call. Germline V gene data show CDR1 as LGHNA and CDR2 as YNFKEQ. The V end lost 2 bases, the J end lost 7 bases, and 12 bases lay between the germline ends. This CDR3 contains 13 residues. The CDR3, as DNA: TGTGCCAGCAGCCAACCTGCGGTTCTTGAGCAGTACTTC. It codes for CASSQPAVLEQYF.

V is TRBV5-6 and J is TRBJ2-1; D is uncertain. This CDR3 contains 14 residues. CDR1 and CDR2 (germline): SGHDT, YYEEEE. With 3 bases removed from V and 5 bases from J, the gap between germline ends came to 12 bases. In DNA, the CDR3 is TGTGCCAGCAGCTCGACCCAAATGGACAATGAGCAGTTCTTC. It encodes CASSSTQMDNEQFF.

This CDR3 reads CASSPEYNQPQHF. In nucleotides, the CDR3 is TGTGCCAGCTCGCCCGAGTACAATCAGCCCCAGCATTTT. The gene calls are TRBV27 and TRBJ1-5, with D uncertain. The CDR3 length is 13 residues. Trimming cost V 8 bases and J 3 bases, with 11 bases left between them. CDR1 is MNHEY, CDR2 SMNVEV, per germline (reference sequence).

J is TRBJ1-1 and V is TRBV5-1; 9 nucleotides match TRBD1. V dropped 3 bases and J dropped 1; count of bases not matched to a gene: 16. The CDR3 covers 19 residues. CDR1 SGHRS and CDR2 YFSETQ come from the germline V gene. Here the CDR3 reads CASSSVITPGTGSNTEAFF. CDR3 nucleotides: TGCGCCAGCAGCTCGGTTATTACCCCCGGGACAGGGTCGAACACTGAAGCTTTCTTT. Looking up the rest from reference TRBV5-1 and TRBJ1-1 gives the full variable domain: KAGVTQTPRYLIKTRGQQVTLSCSPISGHRSVSWYQQTPGQGLQFLFEYFSETQRNKGNFPGRFSGRQFSNSRSEMNVSTLELGDSALYLCASSSVITPGTGSNTEAFFGQGTRLTVV.

The V and J genes are TRBV5-6 and TRBJ2-7; D gene ambiguous. V lost 0 bases and J 0 bases, leaving 10 bases between the germline ends. The CDR3 is made up of 15 amino acids. Germline V gene data show CDR1 as SGHDT and CDR2 as YYEEEE. The CDR3 coding sequence is TGTGCCAGCAGCTTGGGCGTCAGAATCTCCTACGAGCAGTACTTC. As protein: CASSLGVRISYEQYF.

V gene TRBV5-6 combines with J gene TRBJ2-1; TRBD2 aligns across 8 bases. Unmatched junction bases numbered 6, after V lost 4 bases and J lost 9 bases. The CDR3 length is 13 residues. CDR1 SGHDT and CDR2 YYEEEE come from the germline V gene. This CDR3 is CASSRREVGEQFF. The CDR3 DNA reads TGTGCCAGCAGCCGGCGGGAGGTTGGTGAGCAGTTCTTC.

J is TRBJ2-1 and V is TRBV2, with TRBD2 as a possible D gene (5 bases). Germline-derived CDR1 and CDR2 are SNHLY and FYNNEI. Between the trimmed V and J ends, which lost 11 bases and 4 bases, there was a span of 12 bases. The CDR3 has 12 residues. CDR3 region: CALSERYNEQFF. The DNA for the CDR3 is TGTGCCCTAAGTGAGCGGTACAATGAGCAGTTCTTC.

This chain joins TRBV10-1 and TRBJ2-5; the D is unclear. V gave up 0 bases and J gave up 5 bases, with 13 bases separating them. The CDR3 is made up of 15 amino acids. Germline assignment: CDR1 WNHNN and CDR2 SYGVQD (reference sequence). In nucleotides, the CDR3 is TGCGCCAGCAGTGAGTCCACCCTCGGTACGGAGACCCAGTACTTC. Its protein product is CASSESTLGTETQYF.

The J gene is TRBJ2-7, the V gene TRBV4-2; 16 bases are shared with TRBD2. With 4 bases clipped from V and 5 bases from J, the junction kept 8 bases outside the gene matches. The CDR3 spans 17 residues. The germline V gene has CDR1 LGHNA and CDR2 YNFKEQ. CDR3 sequence (DNA): TGTGCCAGCAGCCCCGCCGGGACTAGCGGGAGGGGCAACGAGCAGTACTTC. It is translated as CASSPAGTSGRGNEQYF.

This clone was observed once. The genes are TRBV9 and TRBJ2-1; 8 bases match TRBD1. V was clipped by 0 bases and J by 8 bases; unmatched bases: 16. This CDR3 is 18 amino acids long. Germline assignment: CDR1 SGDLS and CDR2 YYNGEE. The CDR3 DNA sequence: TGTGCCAGCAGCGTAGTACCCGCCGCCGGGACAGGCCAGGATGAGCAGTTCTTC. Translated, it gives CASSVVPAAGTGQDEQFF.

This chain links TRBV9 with TRBJ2-7; tentative D call: TRBD2 (6 bases). The germline CDR1 and CDR2 sequences are SGDLS and YYNGEE. V lost 0 bases, J lost 3 bases, and 13 bases lay in between. CDR3 length: 15 amino acids. The CDR3, as DNA: TGTGCCAGCAGCGTAGGTTTTCTAGCGAGCTACGAGCAGTACTTC. It codes for CASSVGFLASYEQYF.

The V gene is TRBV4-1, the J gene TRBJ1-2; 7 bases agree with TRBD1. The CDR3 is made up of 14 amino acids. The trim removed 4 bases at V and 5 bases at J, leaving 7 bases unmatched. Per the germline V gene, CDR1 is MGHRA and CDR2 is YSYEKL. CDR3: CASSPGDRAYGYTF. Written as DNA, the CDR3 is TGCGCCAGCAGCCCTGGGGACAGAGCATATGGCTACACCTTC.

V and J are TRBV7-3 and TRBJ2-7; 10 positions agree with TRBD2. The germline V gene encodes CDR1 SGHTA and CDR2 FQGTGA. The CDR3 runs 16 residues. V lost 2 bases, J lost 2 bases, and 6 bases stayed unmatched. CDR3 bases: TGTGCCAGCAGCTTAGGGGGTACTAGCGGGACCTACGAGCAGTACTTC. This gives the protein CASSLGGTSGTYEQYF.

The chain recombines TRBV6-5 with TRBJ2-7, with 7 bases identical to TRBD1. The germline V gene has CDR1 MNHEY and CDR2 SVGAGI. The trim removed 10 bases at V and 2 bases at J, leaving 8 bases unmatched. This CDR3 contains 13 residues. CDR3 nucleotides: TGTGCCACCCGACAGGGTGGGGCCTACGAGCAGTACTTC. Residues: CATRQGGAYEQYF.

This clone is a singleton in its sample. The CDR3 nucleotides read TGTGCCAGCTCCCTAAGGCCGGACAATAGCAATCAGCCCCAGCATTTT. Translated, it gives CASSLRPDNSNQPQHF. This chain links TRBV18 with TRBJ1-5; possibly TRBD1 for D (5 bases). The CDR3 runs to 16 residues. Germline values: CDR1 KGHSH, CDR2 LQKENI. V was trimmed by 6 bases and J by 0 bases, leaving 15 bases between them.

This chain links TRBV6-5 with TRBJ2-5; TRBD1 matches 7 bases. The CDR3 loop spans 15 amino acids. V gave up 1 base and J gave up 3 bases; unmatched junction bases: 5. Germline CDR1 MNHEY, CDR2 SVGAGI. DNA for the CDR3: TGTGCCAGCAGTTACTATCGGGACAGCAAAGAGACCCAGTACTTC. Protein sequence: CASSYYRDSKETQYF.

CDR3 in DNA: TGTGCCAGCTCACCGACAGGGGGCGCGACTAATGAAAAACTGTTTTTT. This gives the protein CASSPTGGATNEKLFF. The chain carries TRBV18 and TRBJ1-4; 10 bases are shared with TRBD1. V dropped 3 bases and J dropped 2; count of bases not matched to a gene: 3. CDR3 length: 16 amino acids. The V gene's germline CDR1 is KGHSH and CDR2 LQKENI.

This chain joins TRBV10-1 and TRBJ2-7, with 9 bases fitting TRBD2. The CDR3 runs 15 residues. Losses at the gene ends were 6 bases for V and 2 bases for J; bases not matched to a gene: 8. Germline loops: CDR1 WNHNN, CDR2 SYGVQD (reference sequence). This chain's CDR3 is CASSDGGLATYEQYF. DNA for the CDR3: TGCGCCAGCAGCGATGGAGGACTAGCGACCTACGAGCAGTACTTC.

The genes are TRBV21-1 and TRBJ1-1; the table assigns TRBD1, which was not confirmed against the DNA. TRBV21-1 constitutes a pseudogene. This CDR3 is 16 amino acids long. CDR3 DNA: TGTGCCAGCAGCAAAGGGTTGGTGGGGGCGAACACTGAAGCTTTCTTT. It codes for CASSKGLVGANTEAFF.

CDR3 DNA sequence: TGTGCCAGCAGGGGACTCCCGAACAATGAGCAGTTCTTC. It translates to CASRGLPNNEQFF. V and J are TRBV6-5 and TRBJ2-1; D is possibly TRBD2 (6 bases). With 6 bases removed from V and 5 bases from J, the gap between germline ends came to 11 bases. Germline V lookup: CDR1 MNHEY, CDR2 SVGAGI. CDR3 size: 13 residues.

The chain uses TRBV29-1 and TRBJ2-7; D is perhaps TRBD2 (7 bases). This CDR3 comprises 15 residues. Trimming cost V 5 bases and J 0 bases, with 17 bases left between them. CDR1 SQVTM and CDR2 ANQGSEA come from the germline V gene. The CDR3 DNA follows: TGCAGCGTTTCGGGGGGCCGCCAAAGCTCCTACGAGCAGTACTTC. It is translated as CSVSGGRQSSYEQYF.

V is TRBV28 and J is TRBJ1-5; D ambiguous. The CDR3 runs 15 residues. The ends were cut back, 8 bases at V and 3 bases at J, with 17 bases in the middle. Germline CDR1 is MDHEN and CDR2 is SYDVKM. The CDR3, as DNA: TGTGCCAGCGGTCAGGCGAGCCGCCCCAATCAGCCCCAGCATTTT. Its protein product is CASGQASRPNQPQHF.